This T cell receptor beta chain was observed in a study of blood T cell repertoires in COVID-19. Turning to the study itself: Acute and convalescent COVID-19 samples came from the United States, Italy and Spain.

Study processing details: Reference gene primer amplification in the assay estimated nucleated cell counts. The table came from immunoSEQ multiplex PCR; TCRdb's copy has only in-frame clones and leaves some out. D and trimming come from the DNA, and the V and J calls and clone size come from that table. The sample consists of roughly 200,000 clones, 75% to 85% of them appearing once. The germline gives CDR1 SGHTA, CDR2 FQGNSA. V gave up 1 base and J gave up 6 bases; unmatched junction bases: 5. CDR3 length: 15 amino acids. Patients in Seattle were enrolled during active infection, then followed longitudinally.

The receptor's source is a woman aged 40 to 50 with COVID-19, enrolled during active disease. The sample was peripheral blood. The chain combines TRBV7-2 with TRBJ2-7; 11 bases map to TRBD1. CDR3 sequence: CASSLGGGQGGEQYF. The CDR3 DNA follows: TGTGCCAGCAGCTTAGGTGGGGGACAGGGGGGCGAGCAGTACTTC.